The rows below give T cell receptor beta chains drawn from one sample of a study of T cells in Graves' hyperthyroidism and ophthalmopathy. Each CDR3 protein gets one entry after TCRdb re-called the multiplex PCR reads with MiXCR. Here the sample spans around 360,000 distinct CDR3 sequences, around 15% being singletons. The sample consisted of blood. The receptors here all came from a woman between 55 and 75 years old with Graves' ophthalmopathy. Both conserved end residues are part of each CDR3. The order of the fields is V gene, D gene, clone size, J gene, CDR3 DNA, CDR3 protein. A D gene is named only where the DNA matches it firmly. Clone size is stated in some rows and not others, as once, few, many or a class when expanded.

v_call: TRBV29-1; d_call: TRBD2; clone_size: .; j_call: TRBJ2-3; cdr3_nt: TGCAGCGTTGAAGGGTTAGCGGGCCACACAGATACGCAGTATTTT; cdr3_aa: CSVEGLAGHTDTQYF
v_call: TRBV28; d_call: .; clone_size: .; j_call: TRBJ2-5; cdr3_nt: TGTGCCAGCAGTTTATCTTGGTACGGACGCTCCCAAGAGACCCAGTACTTC; cdr3_aa: CASSLSWYGRSQETQYF
v_call: TRBV14; d_call: TRBD2; clone_size: few; j_call: TRBJ2-3; cdr3_nt: TGTGCCAGCAGCCACGAAAGACTAGCGGGTAAAGATACGCAGTATTTT; cdr3_aa: CASSHERLAGKDTQYF
v_call: TRBV12-3/TRBV12-4; d_call: TRBD2; clone_size: many; j_call: TRBJ2-1; cdr3_nt: TGTGCCAGCAGTTTATGGGCGGGAGGAAACAATGAGCAGTTCTTC; cdr3_aa: CASSLWAGGNNEQFF
v_call: TRBV7-2; d_call: .; clone_size: many; j_call: TRBJ2-5; cdr3_nt: TGTGCCAGCAGCTTCGGCGGGCGTAGCCAAGAGACCCAGTACTTC; cdr3_aa: CASSFGGRSQETQYF
v_call: TRBV7-9; d_call: .; clone_size: many; j_call: TRBJ2-2; cdr3_nt: TGTGCCAGTCTGGGGCTTGGCACCGGGGAGCTGTTTTTT; cdr3_aa: CASLGLGTGELFF
v_call: TRBV9; d_call: .; clone_size: many; j_call: TRBJ1-3; cdr3_nt: TGTGCCAGCAGCTTCGGGACGGGAAACACCATATATTTT; cdr3_aa: CASSFGTGNTIYF
v_call: TRBV7-9; d_call: .; clone_size: .; j_call: TRBJ2-3; cdr3_nt: TGTGCCAGCAGCGTAACCCGGGACATGGGCGATACGCAGTATTTT; cdr3_aa: CASSVTRDMGDTQYF
v_call: TRBV12-5; d_call: TRBD2; clone_size: .; j_call: TRBJ2-2; cdr3_nt: TGTGCTAGTGGTTTGGTACTGACTAGCGGGACGGCCGGGGAGCTGTTTTTT; cdr3_aa: CASGLVLTSGTAGELFF
v_call: TRBV28; d_call: TRBD2; clone_size: .; j_call: TRBJ2-7; cdr3_nt: TGTGCCAGCAGTTCACGAGCGGGAGTCATCTACGAGCAGTACTTC; cdr3_aa: CASSSRAGVIYEQYF
v_call: TRBV20-1; d_call: TRBD2; clone_size: few; j_call: TRBJ2-7; cdr3_nt: TGCAGTGCCTCGGGACTAGCGGGATCCCACGAGCAGTACTTC; cdr3_aa: CSASGLAGSHEQYF
v_call: TRBV5-1; d_call: .; clone_size: few; j_call: TRBJ2-1; cdr3_nt: TGCGCCAGCAGCTTGGCCGGGCAGGTCTCCTACAATGAGCAGTTCTTC; cdr3_aa: CASSLAGQVSYNEQFF
v_call: TRBV10-1; d_call: TRBD2; clone_size: many; j_call: TRBJ2-1; cdr3_nt: TGCGCCAGCAGTGATTCGTTCCCGGGAGGTTTCAGGGATGAGCAGTTCTTC; cdr3_aa: CASSDSFPGGFRDEQFF
v_call: TRBV10-3; d_call: .; clone_size: few; j_call: TRBJ2-7; cdr3_nt: TGTGCCTCCAGGGGGGGGGGAGGGAGCTCCTACGAGCAGTACTTC; cdr3_aa: CASRGGGGSSYEQYF
v_call: TRBV19; d_call: TRBD1; clone_size: few; j_call: TRBJ2-1; cdr3_nt: TGTGCCAGTAGTATAAAACAGGGGGCTGTGGCCTACAATGAGCAGTTCTTC; cdr3_aa: CASSIKQGAVAYNEQFF
v_call: TRBV15; d_call: TRBD1; clone_size: .; j_call: TRBJ2-2; cdr3_nt: TGTGCCACCAGCAGAGATTTCCCCGGGACAGGGGGCCAAGGGGTTGGCACCGGGGAGCTGTTTTTT; cdr3_aa: CATSRDFPGTGGQGVGTGELFF
v_call: TRBV28; d_call: TRBD2; clone_size: many; j_call: TRBJ2-1; cdr3_nt: TGTGCCAGCAGTTCCCCTCGGCGGGAGGGCCGTTACAATGAGCAGTTCTTC; cdr3_aa: CASSSPRREGRYNEQFF
v_call: TRBV5-1; d_call: .; clone_size: few; j_call: TRBJ1-2; cdr3_nt: TGCGCCAGCAGCTTTGGGGAAGGGTATGGCTACACCTTC; cdr3_aa: CASSFGEGYGYTF
v_call: TRBV12-3/TRBV12-4; d_call: .; clone_size: many; j_call: TRBJ2-3; cdr3_nt: TGTGCCAGCAGTTTGTCTCCGGCGACAACAGATACGCAGTATTTT; cdr3_aa: CASSLSPATTDTQYF
v_call: TRBV5-1; d_call: .; clone_size: .; j_call: TRBJ1-6; cdr3_nt: TGCGCCAGCAGTTCCGGGACGGGGGGTCGGCCCCTCCACTTT; cdr3_aa: CASSSGTGGRPLHF
v_call: TRBV30; d_call: .; clone_size: many; j_call: TRBJ1-2; cdr3_nt: TGTGCCTGGACCATTCCGGGGGTTAGCTATGGCTACACCTTC; cdr3_aa: CAWTIPGVSYGYTF
v_call: TRBV5-1; d_call: .; clone_size: .; j_call: TRBJ2-7; cdr3_nt: TGCGCCAGCAGCTTGGCCGGGTCAGCCACCTACGAGCAGTACTTC; cdr3_aa: CASSLAGSATYEQYF
v_call: TRBV2; d_call: .; clone_size: many; j_call: TRBJ1-2; cdr3_nt: TGTGCCAGCAGTGTGGAAAGACCTAGAGGGGGCTACACCTTC; cdr3_aa: CASSVERPRGGYTF
v_call: TRBV5-6; d_call: TRBD1; clone_size: many; j_call: TRBJ2-1; cdr3_nt: TGTGCCAGCAGCCTCCGGACAGGGACAGGGAATGAGCAGTTCTTC; cdr3_aa: CASSLRTGTGNEQFF
v_call: TRBV6-1; d_call: TRBD1; clone_size: .; j_call: TRBJ1-4; cdr3_nt: TGTGCCAGCAGTAGGACAGGGGGCAGTGAAAAACTGTTTTTT; cdr3_aa: CASSRTGGSEKLFF
v_call: TRBV9; d_call: TRBD2; clone_size: few; j_call: TRBJ2-1; cdr3_nt: TGTGCCAGCAGCGTATCTAGCGGGAGGGGCAATGAGCAGTTCTTC; cdr3_aa: CASSVSSGRGNEQFF
v_call: TRBV5-1; d_call: .; clone_size: few; j_call: TRBJ1-1; cdr3_nt: TGCGCCAGCAGCAGTGGGATGAACACTGAAGCTTTCTTT; cdr3_aa: CASSSGMNTEAFF
v_call: TRBV7-9; d_call: .; clone_size: many; j_call: TRBJ2-1; cdr3_nt: TGTGCCAGCAGCTTACCGGCTAGCTCCTACAATGAGCAGTTCTTC; cdr3_aa: CASSLPASSYNEQFF
v_call: TRBV5-5; d_call: .; clone_size: .; j_call: TRBJ1-4; cdr3_nt: TGTGCCAGCAGCTTGGGGGCTGGTGGCGAAAAACTGTTTTTT; cdr3_aa: CASSLGAGGEKLFF
v_call: TRBV5-1; d_call: .; clone_size: many; j_call: TRBJ2-3; cdr3_nt: TGCGCCAGCAGTCCGGAACGAGGAGATACGCAGTATTTT; cdr3_aa: CASSPERGDTQYF
v_call: TRBV5-6; d_call: TRBD1; clone_size: many; j_call: TRBJ2-7; cdr3_nt: TGTGCCAGCAGCCGCCCGGGACAGGGTTACGAGCAGTACTTC; cdr3_aa: CASSRPGQGYEQYF
v_call: TRBV30; d_call: .; clone_size: .; j_call: TRBJ2-7; cdr3_nt: TGTGCCTGGAGTTCTCCCGGGGGCGAGCAGTACTTC; cdr3_aa: CAWSSPGGEQYF
v_call: TRBV30; d_call: .; clone_size: many; j_call: TRBJ1-1; cdr3_nt: TGTGCCGCCTCTAAGGGCAACACTGAAGCTTTCTTT; cdr3_aa: CAASKGNTEAFF
v_call: TRBV30; d_call: TRBD1; clone_size: .; j_call: TRBJ2-2; cdr3_nt: TGTGCCTGGAGTGGAGGGGGCGGAACCGGGGAGCTGTTTTTT; cdr3_aa: CAWSGGGGTGELFF
v_call: TRBV7-2; d_call: .; clone_size: many; j_call: TRBJ2-2; cdr3_nt: TGTGCCAGCAGCTTATATAACGCGAACACCGGGGAGCTGTTTTTT; cdr3_aa: CASSLYNANTGELFF
v_call: TRBV7-9; d_call: .; clone_size: many; j_call: TRBJ2-7; cdr3_nt: TGTGCCAGCAGCTTAGCAGGATGGGGCAGACCCTCCTACGAGCAGTACTTC; cdr3_aa: CASSLAGWGRPSYEQYF
v_call: TRBV11-2; d_call: .; clone_size: .; j_call: TRBJ2-7; cdr3_nt: TGCGCCAGCAGCCACAGGGAGGTATCCTACGAGCAGTACTTC; cdr3_aa: CASSHREVSYEQYF
v_call: TRBV20-1; d_call: .; clone_size: many; j_call: TRBJ2-3; cdr3_nt: TGCAGTGCTTACCCCCTTGGACCAGATACGCAGTATTTT; cdr3_aa: CSAYPLGPDTQYF
v_call: TRBV20-1; d_call: .; clone_size: .; j_call: TRBJ1-1; cdr3_nt: TGCAGTGCTAGAGTGAGGGGTGGAATGAACACTGAAGCTTTCTTT; cdr3_aa: CSARVRGGMNTEAFF
v_call: TRBV12-3/TRBV12-4; d_call: TRBD1; clone_size: many; j_call: TRBJ2-6; cdr3_nt: TGTGCCAGCAGTCCACCGGGACAGGGGACATCTGGGGCCAACGTCCTGACTTTC; cdr3_aa: CASSPPGQGTSGANVLTF
v_call: TRBV18; d_call: .; clone_size: many; j_call: TRBJ1-6; cdr3_nt: TGTGCCAGCTACCCCCGGACAGCTTATTCACCCCTCCACTTT; cdr3_aa: CASYPRTAYSPLHF
v_call: TRBV6-2/TRBV6-3; d_call: .; clone_size: many; j_call: TRBJ2-7; cdr3_nt: TGTGCCAGCAGGAACGTAGTGCGGGGATACGAGCAGTACTTC; cdr3_aa: CASRNVVRGYEQYF
v_call: TRBV18; d_call: TRBD2; clone_size: .; j_call: TRBJ2-5; cdr3_nt: TGTGCCAGCTCACCCCGTGCGGCCGGACTAGCGGGAGGAGGGACCCAGTACTTC; cdr3_aa: CASSPRAAGLAGGGTQYF
v_call: TRBV7-2; d_call: TRBD1; clone_size: many; j_call: TRBJ1-4; cdr3_nt: TGTGCCAGCAGCCGCTCAGCAGGGGGGCACGAAAAACTGTTTTTT; cdr3_aa: CASSRSAGGHEKLFF
v_call: TRBV7-2; d_call: .; clone_size: many; j_call: TRBJ2-7; cdr3_nt: TGTGCCAGCAGCTTCCGGGACGGAAACTACGAGCAGTACTTC; cdr3_aa: CASSFRDGNYEQYF
v_call: TRBV10-3; d_call: .; clone_size: .; j_call: TRBJ1-2; cdr3_nt: TGTGCCACCCGAGAGGGGACTAACTATGGCTACACCTTC; cdr3_aa: CATREGTNYGYTF
v_call: TRBV12-3/TRBV12-4; d_call: .; clone_size: many; j_call: TRBJ2-7; cdr3_nt: TGTGCCAGCAGTTTTCGACAGGACGGGGAGCAGTACTTC; cdr3_aa: CASSFRQDGEQYF
v_call: TRBV7-9; d_call: .; clone_size: many; j_call: TRBJ1-1; cdr3_nt: TGTGCCAGCAGCGTCTCAGGGAACACTGAAGCTTTCTTT; cdr3_aa: CASSVSGNTEAFF